This T cell receptor beta chain comes out of a study of T cells after yellow fever vaccination. Study-level results: Peaking faster, on day 5 versus 15, the secondary response was nonetheless weaker.

Germline V lookup: CDR1 LNHDA, CDR2 SQIVND (reference sequence). The CDR3 is 15 residues long. The germline V and J ends were trimmed by 6 bases and 10 bases, with 19 bases remaining between them. This clonotype has a count of ten or more. As yet, its antigen is unknown. They built TCR cDNA with 5'RACE template switching, a step that put in a universal primer site and UMIs. MiXCR was run by TCRdb on the 5' RACE reads, yielding one entry per CDR3 protein. Of some 300,000 distinct CDR3 sequences listed, around 8.6% are singletons. This receptor was identified in a man between 18 and 29 years old who received the YFV17D yellow fever vaccine. This material consisted of CD4+ T cells sorted from PBMCs, taken 5 days after the yellow fever booster vaccination. The chain is built from TRBV19 and TRBJ1-6, with D possibly being TRBD1 (5 bases). The CDR3 nucleotides read TGTGCCAGTAGCCCGGGGCGTCTAGCGGGGTCACCCCTCCACTTT. Protein: CASSPGRLAGSPLHF.